The 3 T cell receptor beta chains below all came from one sample that was sequenced in a study of T cell responses to AZD1222 COVID-19 vaccine. The assay was immunoSEQ multiplex PCR, and TCRdb's table has in-frame clones only and misses some. The sample consists of about 150,000 clones, 93% of them appearing once. This specimen was peripheral blood, taken on day 0 of AZD1222 vaccination. Receptors originate from an adult in good health.

The chain combines TRBV29-1 with TRBJ1-2; 8 positions match TRBD1. Germline loops: CDR1 SQVTM, CDR2 ANQGSEA. The CDR3 loop spans 15 amino acids. J lost 1 base, V lost 6 bases, and 10 bases had no gene match. The CDR3 sequence: CSVDVDRGLNYGYTF. In DNA, the CDR3 is TGCAGCGTGGACGTCGACAGGGGCCTTAACTATGGCTACACCTTC.

The CDR3 nucleotides read TGTGCCAGCAGCCTAGGCCGCGGCACAGATACGCAGTATTTT. This sequence encodes CASSLGRGTDTQYF. The rearrangement uses TRBV5-4 and TRBJ2-3; D unclear. The CDR3 runs 14 residues. The germline V gene has CDR1 SGHNT and CDR2 YYREEE (reference sequence). Trimming removed 4 bases at V and 1 base at J, with 10 bases between.

This clone has just a few counts. The V call is TRBV7-2, the J call TRBJ2-1; unclear D gene. Germline loops: CDR1 SGHTA, CDR2 FQGNSA. The ends were cut back, 4 bases at V and 5 bases at J, with 6 bases in the middle. This CDR3 comprises 12 residues. The CDR3 reads CASSWTNNEQFF. The CDR3 nucleotides are TGTGCCAGCAGCTGGACCAACAATGAGCAGTTCTTC.